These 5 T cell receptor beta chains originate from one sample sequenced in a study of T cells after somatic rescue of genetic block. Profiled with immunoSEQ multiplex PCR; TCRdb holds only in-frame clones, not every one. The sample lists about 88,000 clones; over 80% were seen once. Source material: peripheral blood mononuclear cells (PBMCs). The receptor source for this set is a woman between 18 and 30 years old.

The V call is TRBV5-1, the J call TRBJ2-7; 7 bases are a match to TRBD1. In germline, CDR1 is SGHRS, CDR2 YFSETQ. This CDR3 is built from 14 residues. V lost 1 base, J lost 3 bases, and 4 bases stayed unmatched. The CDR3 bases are TGCGCCAGCAGCTTGACAGGGGAGATCTACGAGCAGTACTTC. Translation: CASSLTGEIYEQYF.

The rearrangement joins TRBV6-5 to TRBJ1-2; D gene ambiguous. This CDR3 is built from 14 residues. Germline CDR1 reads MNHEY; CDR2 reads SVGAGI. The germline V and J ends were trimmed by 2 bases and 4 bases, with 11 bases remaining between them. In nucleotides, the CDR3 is TGTGCCAGCAGTTACGGTTGGGAGCCCTATGGCTACACCTTC. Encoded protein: CASSYGWEPYGYTF.

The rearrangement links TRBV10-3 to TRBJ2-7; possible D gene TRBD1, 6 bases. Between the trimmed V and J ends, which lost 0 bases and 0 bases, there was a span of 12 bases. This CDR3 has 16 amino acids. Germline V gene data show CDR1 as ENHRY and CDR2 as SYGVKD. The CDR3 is CAISESTGASSYEQYF. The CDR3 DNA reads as TGTGCCATCAGTGAGTCGACAGGCGCTAGCTCCTACGAGCAGTACTTC.

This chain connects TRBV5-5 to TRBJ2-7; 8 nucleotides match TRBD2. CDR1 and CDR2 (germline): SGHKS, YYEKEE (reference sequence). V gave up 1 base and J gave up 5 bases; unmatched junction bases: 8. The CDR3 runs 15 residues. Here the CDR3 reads CASSLTGGPPNEQYF. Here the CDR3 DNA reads TGTGCCAGCAGCTTGACGGGAGGGCCTCCCAACGAGCAGTACTTC. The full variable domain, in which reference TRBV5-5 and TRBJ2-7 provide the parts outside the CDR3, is DAGVTQSPTHLIKTRGQQVTLRCSPISGHKSVSWYQQVLGQGPQFIFQYYEKEERGRGNFPDRFSARQFPNYSSELNVNALLLGDSALYLCASSLTGGPPNEQYFGPGTRLTVT.

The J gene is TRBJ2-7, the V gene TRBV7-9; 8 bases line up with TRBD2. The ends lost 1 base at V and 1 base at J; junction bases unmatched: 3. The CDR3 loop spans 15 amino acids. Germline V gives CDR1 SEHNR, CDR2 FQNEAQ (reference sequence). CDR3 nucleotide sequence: TGTGCCAGCAGCTTAGGCCCTAGCGGGTCCTACGAGCAGTACTTC. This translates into CASSLGPSGSYEQYF.